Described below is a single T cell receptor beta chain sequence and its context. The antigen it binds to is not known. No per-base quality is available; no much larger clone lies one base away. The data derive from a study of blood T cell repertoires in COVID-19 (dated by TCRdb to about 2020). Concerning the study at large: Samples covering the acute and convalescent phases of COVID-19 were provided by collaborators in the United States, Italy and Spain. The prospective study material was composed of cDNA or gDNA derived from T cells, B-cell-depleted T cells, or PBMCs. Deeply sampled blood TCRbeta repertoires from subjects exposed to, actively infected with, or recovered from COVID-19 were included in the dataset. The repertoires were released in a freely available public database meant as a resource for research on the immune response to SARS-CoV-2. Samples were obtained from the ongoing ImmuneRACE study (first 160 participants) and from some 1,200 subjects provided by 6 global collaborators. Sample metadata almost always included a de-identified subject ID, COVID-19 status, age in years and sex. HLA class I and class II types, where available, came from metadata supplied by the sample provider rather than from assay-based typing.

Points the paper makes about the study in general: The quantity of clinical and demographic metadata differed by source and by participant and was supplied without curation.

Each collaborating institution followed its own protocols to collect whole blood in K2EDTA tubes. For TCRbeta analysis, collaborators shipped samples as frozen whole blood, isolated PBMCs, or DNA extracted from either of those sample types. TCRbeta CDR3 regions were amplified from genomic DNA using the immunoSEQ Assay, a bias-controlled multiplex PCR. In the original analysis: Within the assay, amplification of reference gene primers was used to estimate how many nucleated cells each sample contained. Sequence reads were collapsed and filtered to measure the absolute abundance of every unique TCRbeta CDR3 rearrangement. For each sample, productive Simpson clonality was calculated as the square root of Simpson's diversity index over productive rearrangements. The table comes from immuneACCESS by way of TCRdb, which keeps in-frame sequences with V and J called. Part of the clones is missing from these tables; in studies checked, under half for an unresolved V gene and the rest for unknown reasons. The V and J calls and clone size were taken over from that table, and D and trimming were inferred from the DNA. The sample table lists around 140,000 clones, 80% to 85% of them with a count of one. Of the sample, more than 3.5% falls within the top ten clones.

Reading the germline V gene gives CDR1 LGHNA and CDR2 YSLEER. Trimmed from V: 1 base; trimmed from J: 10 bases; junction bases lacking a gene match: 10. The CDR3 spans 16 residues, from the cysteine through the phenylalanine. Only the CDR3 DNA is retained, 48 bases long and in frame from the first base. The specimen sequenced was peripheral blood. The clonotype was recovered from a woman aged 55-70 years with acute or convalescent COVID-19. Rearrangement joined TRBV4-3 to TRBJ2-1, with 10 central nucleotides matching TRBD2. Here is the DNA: TGCGCCAGCAGCCAAGCTCGGACTAGCGGAGGGGGAGAGCAGTTCTTC. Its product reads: CASSQARTSGGGEQFF.